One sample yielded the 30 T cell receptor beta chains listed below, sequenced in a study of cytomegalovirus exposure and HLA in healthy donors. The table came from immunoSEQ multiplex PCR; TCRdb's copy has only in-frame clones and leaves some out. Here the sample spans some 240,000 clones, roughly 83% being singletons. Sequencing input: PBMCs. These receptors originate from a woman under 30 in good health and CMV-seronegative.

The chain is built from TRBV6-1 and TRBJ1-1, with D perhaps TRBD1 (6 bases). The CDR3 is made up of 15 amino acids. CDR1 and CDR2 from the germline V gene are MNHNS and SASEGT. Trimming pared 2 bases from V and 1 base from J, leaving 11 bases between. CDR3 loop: CASSELGQTNTEAFF. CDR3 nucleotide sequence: TGTGCCAGCAGTGAACTAGGACAGACGAACACTGAAGCTTTCTTT.

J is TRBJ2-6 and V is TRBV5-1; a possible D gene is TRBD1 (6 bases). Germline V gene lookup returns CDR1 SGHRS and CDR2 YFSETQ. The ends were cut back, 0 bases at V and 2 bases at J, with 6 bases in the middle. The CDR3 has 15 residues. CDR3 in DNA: TGCGCCAGCAGCTTGGACAGGGCTGGGGCCAACGTCCTGACTTTC. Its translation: CASSLDRAGANVLTF.

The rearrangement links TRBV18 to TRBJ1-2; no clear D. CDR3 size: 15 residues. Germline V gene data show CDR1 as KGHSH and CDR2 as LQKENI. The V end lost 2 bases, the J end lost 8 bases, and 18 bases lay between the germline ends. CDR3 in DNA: TGTGCCAGCTCACCATCGACTTCTGAGACCCGGGGCTACACCTTC. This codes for CASSPSTSETRGYTF.

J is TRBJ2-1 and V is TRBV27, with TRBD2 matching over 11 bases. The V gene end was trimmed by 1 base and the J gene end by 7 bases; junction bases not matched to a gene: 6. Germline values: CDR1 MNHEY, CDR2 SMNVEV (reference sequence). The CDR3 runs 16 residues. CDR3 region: CASSLFPSGRSNEQFF. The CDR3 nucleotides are TGTGCCAGCAGTTTATTTCCTAGCGGGAGGTCGAATGAGCAGTTCTTC.

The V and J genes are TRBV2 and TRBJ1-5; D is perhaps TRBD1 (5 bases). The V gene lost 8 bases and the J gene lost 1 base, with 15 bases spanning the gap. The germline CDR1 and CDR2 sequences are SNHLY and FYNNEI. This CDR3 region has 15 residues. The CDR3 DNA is TGTGCCAGCGGGCAGGGCCTCGGAAGCAATCAGCCCCAGCATTTT. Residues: CASGQGLGSNQPQHF.

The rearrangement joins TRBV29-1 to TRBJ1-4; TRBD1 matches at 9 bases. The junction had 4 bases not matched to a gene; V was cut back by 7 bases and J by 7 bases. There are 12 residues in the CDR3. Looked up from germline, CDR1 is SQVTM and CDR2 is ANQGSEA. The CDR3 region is CSGRGQGEKLFF. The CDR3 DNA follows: TGCAGCGGTAGGGGACAGGGTGAAAAACTGTTTTTT.

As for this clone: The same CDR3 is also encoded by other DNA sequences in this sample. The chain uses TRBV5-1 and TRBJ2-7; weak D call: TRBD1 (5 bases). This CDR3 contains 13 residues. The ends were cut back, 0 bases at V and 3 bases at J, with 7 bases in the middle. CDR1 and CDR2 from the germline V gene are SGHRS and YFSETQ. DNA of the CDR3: TGCGCCAGCAGCTTGGAAAGGGGCTACGAGCAGTACTTC. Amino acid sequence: CASSLERGYEQYF.

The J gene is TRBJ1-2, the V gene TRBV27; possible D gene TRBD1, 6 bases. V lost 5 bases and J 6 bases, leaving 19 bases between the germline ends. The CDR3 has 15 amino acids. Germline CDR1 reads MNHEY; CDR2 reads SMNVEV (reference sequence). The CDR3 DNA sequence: TGTGCCAGCAGTCCTAAACTCCAGGGGTCGAATGGCTACACCTTC. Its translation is CASSPKLQGSNGYTF.

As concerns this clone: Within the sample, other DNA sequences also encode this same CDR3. CDR3 residues: CASSEWDEQYF. For the CDR3, the DNA is TGTGCCAGCAGTGAGTGGGACGAGCAGTACTTC. J is TRBJ2-7 and V is TRBV2; D is unclear. This CDR3 spans 11 amino acids. Germline loops: CDR1 SNHLY, CDR2 FYNNEI. Trimming removed 3 bases at V and 5 bases at J, with 5 bases between.

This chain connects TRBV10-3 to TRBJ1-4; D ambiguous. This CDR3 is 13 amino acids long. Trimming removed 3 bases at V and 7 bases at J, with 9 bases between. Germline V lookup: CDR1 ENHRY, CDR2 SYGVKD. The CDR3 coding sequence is TGTGCCATCAGTGATCAAGAAGGTGAAAAACTGTTTTTT. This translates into CAISDQEGEKLFF.

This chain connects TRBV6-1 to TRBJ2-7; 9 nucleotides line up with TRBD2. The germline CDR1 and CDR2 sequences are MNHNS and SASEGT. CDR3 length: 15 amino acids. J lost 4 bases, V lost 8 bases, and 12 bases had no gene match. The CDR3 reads CASLLGAGGIYEQYF. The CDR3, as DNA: TGTGCCAGCCTTCTCGGGGCGGGAGGGATTTACGAGCAGTACTTC.

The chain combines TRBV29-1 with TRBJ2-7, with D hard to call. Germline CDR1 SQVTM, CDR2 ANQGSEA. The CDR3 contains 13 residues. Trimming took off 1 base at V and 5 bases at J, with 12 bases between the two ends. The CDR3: CSVEGGVIHEQYF. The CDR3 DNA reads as TGCAGCGTTGAAGGAGGCGTCATCCACGAGCAGTACTTC.

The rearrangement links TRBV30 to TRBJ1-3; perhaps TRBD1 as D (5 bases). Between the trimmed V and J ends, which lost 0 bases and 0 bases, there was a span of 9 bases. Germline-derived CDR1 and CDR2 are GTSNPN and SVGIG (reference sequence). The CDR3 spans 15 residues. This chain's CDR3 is CAWSVGQSSGNTIYF. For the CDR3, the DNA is TGTGCCTGGAGTGTGGGGCAGAGCTCTGGAAACACCATATATTTT.

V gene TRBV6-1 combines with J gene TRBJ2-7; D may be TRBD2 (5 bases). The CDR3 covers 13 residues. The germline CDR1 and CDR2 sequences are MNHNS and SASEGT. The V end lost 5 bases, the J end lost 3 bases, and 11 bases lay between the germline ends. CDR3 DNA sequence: TGTGCCAGCAGTTGGACGGGAAACTACGAGCAGTACTTC. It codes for CASSWTGNYEQYF.

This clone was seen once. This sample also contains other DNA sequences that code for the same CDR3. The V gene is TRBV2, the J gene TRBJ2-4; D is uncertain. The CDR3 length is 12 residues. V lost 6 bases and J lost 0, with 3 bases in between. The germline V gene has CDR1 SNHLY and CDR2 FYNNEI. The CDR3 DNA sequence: TGTGCCAGCAGCCTAGCCAAAAACATTCAGTACTTC. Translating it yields CASSLAKNIQYF.

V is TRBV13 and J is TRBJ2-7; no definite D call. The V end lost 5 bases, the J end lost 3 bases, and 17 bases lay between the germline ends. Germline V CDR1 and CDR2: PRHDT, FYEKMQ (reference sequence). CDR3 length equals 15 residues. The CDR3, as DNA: TGTGCCAGCAGCCCAACTAACGGACGGAACTACGAGCAGTACTTC. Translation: CASSPTNGRNYEQYF. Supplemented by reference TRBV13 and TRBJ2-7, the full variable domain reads AAGVIQSPRHLIKEKRETATLKCYPIPRHDTVYWYQQGPGQDPQFLISFYEKMQSDKGSIPDRFSAQQFSDYHSELNMSSLELGDSALYFCASSPTNGRNYEQYFGPGTRLTVT.

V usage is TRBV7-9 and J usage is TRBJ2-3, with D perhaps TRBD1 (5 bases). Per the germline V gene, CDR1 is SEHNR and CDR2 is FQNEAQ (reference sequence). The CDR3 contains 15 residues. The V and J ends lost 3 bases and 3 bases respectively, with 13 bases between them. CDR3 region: CASSFVQGGTDTQYF. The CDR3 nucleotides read TGTGCCAGCAGCTTCGTCCAGGGTGGAACAGATACGCAGTATTTT.

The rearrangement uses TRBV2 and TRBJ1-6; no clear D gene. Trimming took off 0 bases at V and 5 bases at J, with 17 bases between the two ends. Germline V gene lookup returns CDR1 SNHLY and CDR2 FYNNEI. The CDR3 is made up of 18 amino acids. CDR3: CASSEAGYGYADNSPLHF. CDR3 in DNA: TGTGCCAGCAGTGAAGCGGGGTATGGGTACGCGGATAATTCACCCCTCCACTTT.

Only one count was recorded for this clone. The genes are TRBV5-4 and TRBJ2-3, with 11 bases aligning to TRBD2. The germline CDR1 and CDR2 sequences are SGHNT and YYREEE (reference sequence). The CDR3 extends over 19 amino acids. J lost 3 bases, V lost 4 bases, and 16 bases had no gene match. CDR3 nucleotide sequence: TGTGCCAGCAGCGTTGGACTTCGACTAGCGGGAAAGGCGACAGATACGCAGTATTTT. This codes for CASSVGLRLAGKATDTQYF.

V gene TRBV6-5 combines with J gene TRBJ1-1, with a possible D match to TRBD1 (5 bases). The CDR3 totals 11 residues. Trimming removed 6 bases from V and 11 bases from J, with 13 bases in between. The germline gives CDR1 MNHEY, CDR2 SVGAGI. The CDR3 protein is CASSLFWGAFF. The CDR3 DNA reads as TGTGCCAGCAGCCTCTTCTGGGGGGCTTTCTTT.

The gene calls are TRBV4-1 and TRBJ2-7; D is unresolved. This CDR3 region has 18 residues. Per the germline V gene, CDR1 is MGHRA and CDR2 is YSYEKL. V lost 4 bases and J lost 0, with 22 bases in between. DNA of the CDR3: TGCGCCAGCAGCCGACGGCCCGGGCTCGAATGGAGCTCCTACGAGCAGTACTTC. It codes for CASSRRPGLEWSSYEQYF.

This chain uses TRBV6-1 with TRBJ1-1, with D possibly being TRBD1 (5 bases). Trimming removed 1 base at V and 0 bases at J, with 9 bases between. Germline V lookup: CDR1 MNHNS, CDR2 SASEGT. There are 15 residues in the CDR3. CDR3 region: CASSEGEDMNTEAFF. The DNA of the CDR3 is TGTGCCAGCAGTGAAGGGGAGGACATGAACACTGAAGCTTTCTTT.

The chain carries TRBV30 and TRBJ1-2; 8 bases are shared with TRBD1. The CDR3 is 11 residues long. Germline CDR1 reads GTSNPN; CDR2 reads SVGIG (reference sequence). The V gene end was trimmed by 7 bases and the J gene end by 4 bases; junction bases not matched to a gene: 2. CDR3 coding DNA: TGTGCCTTCGACAGGGGCTATGGCTACACCTTC. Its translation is CAFDRGYGYTF. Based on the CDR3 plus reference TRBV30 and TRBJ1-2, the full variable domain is SQTIHQWPATLVQPVGSPLSLECTVEGTSNPNLYWYRQAAGRGLQLLFYSVGIGQISSEVPQNLSASRPQDRQFILSSKKLLLSDSGFYLCAFDRGYGYTFGSGTRLTVV.

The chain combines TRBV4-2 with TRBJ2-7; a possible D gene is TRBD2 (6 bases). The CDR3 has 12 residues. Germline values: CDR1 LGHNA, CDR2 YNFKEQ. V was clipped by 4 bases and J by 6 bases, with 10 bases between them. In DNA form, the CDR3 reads TGTGCCAGCAGCCTAACCGGGGGCGAGCAGTACTTC. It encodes CASSLTGGEQYF.

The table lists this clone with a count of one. The CDR3 loop reads CASTLDSANTGELFF. CDR3 in DNA: TGTGCCAGCACCTTGGACAGCGCGAACACCGGGGAGCTGTTTTTT. This sequence joins TRBV2 and TRBJ2-2; maybe TRBD1 (6 bases). The germline V gene has CDR1 SNHLY and CDR2 FYNNEI. V was cut by 7 bases and J by 0 bases, with 12 bases left in between. This CDR3 comprises 15 residues.

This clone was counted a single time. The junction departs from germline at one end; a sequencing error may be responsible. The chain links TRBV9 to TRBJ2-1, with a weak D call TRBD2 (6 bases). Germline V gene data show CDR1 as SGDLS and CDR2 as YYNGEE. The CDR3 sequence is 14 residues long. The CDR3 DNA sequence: TGTGCCAGCAGCCCCTGGGGGGAAAGTTCGGTAGAGATCTTC. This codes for CASSPWGESSVEIF.

The CDR3 DNA is TGTGCCAGCAGCCTGGACAGGGTGAACACTGAAGCTTTCTTT. It specifies CASSLDRVNTEAFF. The rearrangement joins TRBV5-6 to TRBJ1-1; 8 bases agree with TRBD1. The ends lost 4 bases at V and 0 bases at J; junction bases unmatched: 2. This CDR3 spans 14 amino acids. CDR1 is SGHDT and CDR2 is YYEEEE in the germline V gene.

In nucleotides, the CDR3 is TGTGCCAGCAGTTCAGCCGGGACGGATTACAATGAGCAGTTCTTC. It is translated as CASSSAGTDYNEQFF. The rearrangement links TRBV28 to TRBJ2-1; D possibly matches TRBD1 or TRBD2 (5 bases each). Deletions cut 4 bases from V and 4 bases from J, with 14 bases between. This CDR3 region has 15 residues. CDR1 is MDHEN, CDR2 SYDVKM, per germline. The full variable domain, completed using reference TRBV28 and TRBJ2-1, is DVKVTQSSRYLVKRTGEKVFLECVQDMDHENMFWYRQDPGLGLRLIYFSYDVKMKEKGDIPEGYSVSREKKERFSLILESASTNQTSMYLCASSSAGTDYNEQFFGPGTRLTVL.

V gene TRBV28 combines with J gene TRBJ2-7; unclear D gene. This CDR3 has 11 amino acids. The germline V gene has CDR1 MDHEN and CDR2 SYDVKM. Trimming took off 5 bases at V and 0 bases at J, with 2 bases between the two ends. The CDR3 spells CASSHSYEQYF. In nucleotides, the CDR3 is TGTGCCAGCAGTCACTCCTACGAGCAGTACTTC.

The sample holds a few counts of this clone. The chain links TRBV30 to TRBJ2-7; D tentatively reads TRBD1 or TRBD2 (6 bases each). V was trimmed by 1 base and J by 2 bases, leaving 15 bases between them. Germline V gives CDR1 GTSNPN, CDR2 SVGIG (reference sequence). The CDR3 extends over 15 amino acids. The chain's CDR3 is CAWSAPYGGPYEQYF. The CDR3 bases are TGTGCCTGGAGTGCCCCTTACGGGGGCCCCTACGAGCAGTACTTC.